A selection of T cell receptor beta chains follows, all from one sample in a study of blood T cell repertoires in COVID-19. Profiled with immunoSEQ multiplex PCR; TCRdb holds only in-frame clones, not every one. The sample lists over 200,000 clones, over 75% occurring once. The sequenced material came from PBMCs or T cells enriched from blood (not recorded which). These receptors all come from a woman in her 50s who had recovered from COVID-19. Each CDR3 is given with its conserved first and last residue. The D gene is left open where the match is weak. Part of the rows lack a size; the others show once, few, many or a class for expanded clones.

TRBV28,TRBD1,.,TRBJ2-2,TGTGCCAGCACCATCGAGGGGACAGGGCTTTTTGGGGAGCTGTTTTTT,CASTIEGTGLFGELFF
TRBV27,.,.,TRBJ2-1,TGTGCCAGCAGTTCCCGTAGCATGTGGTTTGAGCAGTTCTTC,CASSSRSMWFEQFF
TRBV18,TRBD1,.,TRBJ1-5,TGTGCCAGCTCACCTGGGACAGGGGGCAATCAGCCCCAGCATTTT,CASSPGTGGNQPQHF
TRBV11-1,TRBD1,.,TRBJ1-2,TGTGCCAGCAGCTTAGGGACAGGGAGCAACTATGGCTACACCTTC,CASSLGTGSNYGYTF
TRBV9,.,few,TRBJ2-5,TGTGCCAGCAGCGTAGGCGGGGTCGTCCAAGAGACCCAGTACTTC,CASSVGGVVQETQYF
TRBV28,.,.,TRBJ1-5,TGTGCCAGCAGTTTTCCCGGATGGGAGGGGTATAGCAATCAGCCCCAGCATTTT,CASSFPGWEGYSNQPQHF
TRBV5-1,.,.,TRBJ2-7,TGCGCCAGCAGCTTGGTGGGGGGATCCTACGAGCAGTACTTC,CASSLVGGSYEQYF
TRBV14,TRBD1,.,TRBJ1-2,TGTGCCAGCAGCCAAGATGCGACGGACAGGCGGTACACCTTC,CASSQDATDRRYTF
TRBV19,.,.,TRBJ2-2,TGTGCCAGTAGTATTAGGGCTTCGGGGACCGGGGAGCTGTTTTTT,CASSIRASGTGELFF
TRBV11-2,TRBD1,.,TRBJ1-2,TGTGCCAGCAGCTTTTCCGGGACAGGGTATGGCTACACCTTC,CASSFSGTGYGYTF
TRBV28,TRBD1,.,TRBJ1-2,TGTGCCAGCAGTGGACAGGGGGTCGGTAACTATGGCTACACCTTC,CASSGQGVGNYGYTF
TRBV6-5,.,few,TRBJ1-1,TGTGCCAGCAGATCGACTTGGAACACTGAAGCTTTCTTT,CASRSTWNTEAFF
TRBV19,.,.,TRBJ1-2,TGTGCCAGTAGTTCCCCGGACAGAAGTATTTCTAACTATGGCTACACCTTC,CASSSPDRSISNYGYTF
TRBV7-9,.,.,TRBJ1-1,TGTGCCAGCAGACCGGCGGGGGTTGGGGGCACTGAAGCTTTCTTT,CASRPAGVGGTEAFF
TRBV9,TRBD1,once,TRBJ1-2,TGTGCCAGCAGCGCCCAGACAGGGGGCCTATATGGCTACACCTTC,CASSAQTGGLYGYTF
TRBV7-2,.,.,TRBJ1-1,TGTGCCAGCAGCTTAGGTTGGAGTCCTGAAGCTTTCTTT,CASSLGWSPEAFF
TRBV28,.,.,TRBJ1-3,TGTGCCAGCAGTTTATTGCCCGCAGTCTCTGGAAACACCATATATTTT,CASSLLPAVSGNTIYF
TRBV7-2,.,.,TRBJ1-6,TGTGCCAGCAGCTTAGGCCGCAGGGATAATTCACCCCTCCACTTT,CASSLGRRDNSPLHF
TRBV6-5,.,.,TRBJ2-3,TGTGCCAGCAGTCAGGGAGGACGCGGCACAGATACGCAGTATTTT,CASSQGGRGTDTQYF
TRBV27,.,.,TRBJ2-7,TGTGCCAGCAGTTTAAAGGGCGGGGACTCCCCCCTAGTTAGGTCCTACGAGCAGTACTTC,CASSLKGGDSPLVRSYEQYF
TRBV6-5,.,.,TRBJ1-3,TGTGCCAGCAGTTACTTGCAGGGAAACACCATATATTTT,CASSYLQGNTIYF
TRBV5-4,.,few,TRBJ2-1,TGTGCCAGCAATGTCGGTAGCGGCTCCTACAATGAGCAGTTCTTC,CASNVGSGSYNEQFF
TRBV9,TRBD2,.,TRBJ2-2,TGTGCCAGCACCTTAGCGGGAGGGCCCACCGGGGAGCTGTTTTTT,CASTLAGGPTGELFF
TRBV30,.,.,TRBJ1-1,TGTGCCTGGAGTGTAGGGGTGAACACTGAAGCTTTCTTT,CAWSVGVNTEAFF
TRBV5-1,TRBD1,few,TRBJ2-2,TGCGCCAGCAGCGTCGACAGGGGGCAGGGCACCGGGGAGCTGTTTTTT,CASSVDRGQGTGELFF
TRBV12-3/TRBV12-4,.,once,TRBJ1-2,TGTGCCAGCAGTTTTAAGGGGTGGGGAGGCTACACCTTC,CASSFKGWGGYTF
TRBV10-3,TRBD1,.,TRBJ2-7,TGTGCCATCAGTGAGGCCTGGGACAGCTCCTACGAGCAGTACTTC,CAISEAWDSSYEQYF
TRBV7-9,.,few,TRBJ1-1,TGTGCCAGCAGCTTTGACATTCACACTGAAGCTTTCTTT,CASSFDIHTEAFF
TRBV2,.,.,TRBJ2-7,TGTGCCAGCAGCCGCGAAAATATCTACGAGCAGTACTTC,CASSRENIYEQYF
TRBV7-9,.,once,TRBJ2-1,TGTGCCAGCAGCTTAGGGTCGTGGGCTGAGCAGTTCTTC,CASSLGSWAEQFF
TRBV7-3,.,.,TRBJ2-1,TGTGCCAGCAGCGCCTACTACTTTTCGGCCGACAATGAGCAGTTCTTC,CASSAYYFSADNEQFF
TRBV2,.,.,TRBJ1-2,TGTGCCAGCAGTGAAGTGGGGGCAGACTTACTCTATGGCTACACCTTC,CASSEVGADLLYGYTF
TRBV28,TRBD1,.,TRBJ2-7,TGTGCCAGCAGTCTCACCCCCGGGACAGGGGGCGGCGAGCAGTACTTC,CASSLTPGTGGGEQYF
TRBV5-1,.,.,TRBJ1-3,TGCGCCAGCAGCCCTTCAGCGCGGGGGATGGACACCATATATTTT,CASSPSARGMDTIYF
TRBV7-9,.,few,TRBJ2-5,TGTGCCAGCACTCTAGGAGTCGGAGAGACCCAGTACTTC,CASTLGVGETQYF
TRBV19,TRBD2,.,TRBJ2-7,TGTGCCAGTAGTATTCGGGGGACTAGCGGGAGTCCCTACGAGCAGTACTTC,CASSIRGTSGSPYEQYF
TRBV18,TRBD1,.,TRBJ2-7,TGTGCCAGCTCACCCCGACAGGGGGTAGGCTTAGGTTACGAGCAGTACTTC,CASSPRQGVGLGYEQYF
TRBV16,TRBD1,.,TRBJ1-4,TGTGCCAGCAGCAACGCCGTAGGACAGGGGGTTTTACGTGAAAAACTGTTTTTT,CASSNAVGQGVLREKLFF
TRBV5-1,TRBD1,once,TRBJ2-3,TGCGCCAGCAGCTTTGAAGGGACAGGGACAGATACGCAGTATTTT,CASSFEGTGTDTQYF
TRBV28,.,.,TRBJ2-7,TGTGCCAGCAGTCCTCGGGGGAGGTTTGGGGATCCGTCCTACGAGCAGTACTTC,CASSPRGRFGDPSYEQYF
TRBV5-4,TRBD2,.,TRBJ2-3,TGTGCCAGCAGCTTGACTAGCGGGAGTGCAGATACGCAGTATTTT,CASSLTSGSADTQYF
TRBV11-3,TRBD2,.,TRBJ2-3,TGTGCCAGCAGCTTAGATGGGACTAGCGGGATAGATACGCAGTATTTT,CASSLDGTSGIDTQYF
TRBV27,.,.,TRBJ2-7,TGTGCCAGCAGACCGGGACAAATCGTCTCCTACGAGCAGTACTTC,CASRPGQIVSYEQYF
TRBV29-1,.,.,TRBJ1-1,TGCAGCGTTGCTGTCCGGTTGACTGAAGCTTTCTTT,CSVAVRLTEAFF
TRBV19,.,.,TRBJ1-5,TGTGCCAGCCGCCTAGAACAGGGACCCAGCAATCAGCCCCAGCATTTT,CASRLEQGPSNQPQHF
TRBV24-1,TRBD1,once,TRBJ2-5,TGTGCCACCAGTGACCCTACCCGGACAGGGGACCAAGAGACCCAGTACTTC,CATSDPTRTGDQETQYF
TRBV28,.,.,TRBJ1-5,TGTGCCAGCATTCAGGGGTTCAATCAGCCCCAGCATTTT,CASIQGFNQPQHF
TRBV29-1,TRBD1,.,TRBJ1-2,TGCAGCGTCGGCCCAGGGGGTGCCAACTATGGCTACACCTTC,CSVGPGGANYGYTF
TRBV18,.,.,TRBJ2-1,TGTGCCAGCTCACCCAGGGATCTGAGTGAGCAGTTCTTC,CASSPRDLSEQFF
TRBV30,TRBD2,.,TRBJ2-1,TGTGCCTGGAGTTCGCCCGGGACTAGCTACAATGAGCAGTTCTTC,CAWSSPGTSYNEQFF
TRBV5-6,TRBD2,.,TRBJ2-7,TGTGCCAGCAGCTTCGGGACTAGCGGTTTCTCGTACGAGCAGTACTTC,CASSFGTSGFSYEQYF
TRBV2,TRBD2,.,TRBJ2-7,TGTGCCAGCAGTACCCTAGCGGCTAAGGAGCAGTACTTC,CASSTLAAKEQYF
TRBV21-1,.,few,TRBJ1-5,TGTGCCAGCAGCAAAGCGCTCCAGGTCCCCAATCAGCCCCAGCATTTT,CASSKALQVPNQPQHF
TRBV13,.,.,TRBJ2-7,TGTGCCAGCACCACCCAGGGGGGCGAGCAGTACTTC,CASTTQGGEQYF
TRBV2,.,.,TRBJ1-1,TGTGCCAGCAACGGGGGGTCCCCGAACACTGAAGCTTTCTTT,CASNGGSPNTEAFF